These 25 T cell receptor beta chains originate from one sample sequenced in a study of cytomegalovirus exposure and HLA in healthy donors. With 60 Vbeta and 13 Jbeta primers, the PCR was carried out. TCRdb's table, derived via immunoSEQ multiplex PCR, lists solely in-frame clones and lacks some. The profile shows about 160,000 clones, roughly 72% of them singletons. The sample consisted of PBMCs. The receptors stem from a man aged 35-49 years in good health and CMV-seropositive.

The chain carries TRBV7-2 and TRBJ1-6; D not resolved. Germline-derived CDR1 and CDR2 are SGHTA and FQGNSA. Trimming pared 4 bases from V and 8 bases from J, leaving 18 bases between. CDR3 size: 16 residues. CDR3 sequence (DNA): TGTGCCAGCAGCTCGCCCGGGGTAGGGAGATATTCACCCCTCCACTTT. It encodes CASSSPGVGRYSPLHF.

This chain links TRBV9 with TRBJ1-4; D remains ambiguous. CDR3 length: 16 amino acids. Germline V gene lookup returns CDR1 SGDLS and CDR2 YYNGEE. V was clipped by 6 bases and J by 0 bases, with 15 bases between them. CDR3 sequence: CASTLTASATNEKLFF. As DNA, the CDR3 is TGTGCCAGCACCCTCACCGCGAGTGCAACTAATGAAAAACTGTTTTTT.

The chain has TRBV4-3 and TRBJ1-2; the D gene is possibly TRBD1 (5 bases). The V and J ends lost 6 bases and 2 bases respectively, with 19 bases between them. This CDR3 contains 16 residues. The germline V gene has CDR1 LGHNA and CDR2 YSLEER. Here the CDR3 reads CASRPGVASENYGYTF. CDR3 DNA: TGCGCCAGCAGACCGGGGGTAGCTAGTGAAAACTATGGCTACACCTTC.

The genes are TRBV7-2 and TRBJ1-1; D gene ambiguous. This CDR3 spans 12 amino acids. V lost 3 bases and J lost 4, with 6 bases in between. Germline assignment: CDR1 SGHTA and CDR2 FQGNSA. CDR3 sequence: CASSFGITEAFF. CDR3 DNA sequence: TGTGCCAGCAGCTTCGGGATCACTGAAGCTTTCTTT. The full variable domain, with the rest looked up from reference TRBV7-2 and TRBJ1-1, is GAGVSQSPSNKVTEKGKDVELRCDPISGHTALYWYRQSLGQGLEFLIYFQGNSAPDKSGLPSDRFSAERTGGSVSTLTIQRTQQEDSAVYLCASSFGITEAFFGQGTRLTVV.

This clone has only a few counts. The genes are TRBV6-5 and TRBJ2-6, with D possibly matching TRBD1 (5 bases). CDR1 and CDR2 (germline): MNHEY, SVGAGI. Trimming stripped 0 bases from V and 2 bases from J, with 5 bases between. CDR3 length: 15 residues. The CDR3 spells CASSYSGAGANVLTF. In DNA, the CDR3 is TGTGCCAGCAGTTACTCAGGGGCTGGGGCCAACGTCCTGACTTTC.

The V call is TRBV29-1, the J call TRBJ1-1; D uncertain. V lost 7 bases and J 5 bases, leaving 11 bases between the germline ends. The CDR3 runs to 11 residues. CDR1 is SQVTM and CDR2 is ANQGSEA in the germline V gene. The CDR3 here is CSATVVTEAFF. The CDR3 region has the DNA TGCAGCGCCACGGTGGTGACTGAAGCTTTCTTT.

Here the CDR3 reads CASSLQAGGSETQYF. The CDR3 DNA follows: TGCGCCAGCAGCTTACAGGCGGGGGGGTCTGAGACCCAGTACTTC. J is TRBJ2-5 and V is TRBV5-1, with 9 bases identical to TRBD2. CDR3 length: 15 amino acids. The V gene end was trimmed by 2 bases and the J gene end by 5 bases; junction bases not matched to a gene: 7. Germline values: CDR1 SGHRS, CDR2 YFSETQ.

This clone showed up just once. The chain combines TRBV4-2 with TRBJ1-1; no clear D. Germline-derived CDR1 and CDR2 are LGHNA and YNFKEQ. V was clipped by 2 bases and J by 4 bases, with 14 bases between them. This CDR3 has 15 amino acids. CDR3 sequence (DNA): TGTGCCAGCAGCCAAACGAGAGGGTCCCCCACTGAAGCTTTCTTT. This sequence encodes CASSQTRGSPTEAFF.

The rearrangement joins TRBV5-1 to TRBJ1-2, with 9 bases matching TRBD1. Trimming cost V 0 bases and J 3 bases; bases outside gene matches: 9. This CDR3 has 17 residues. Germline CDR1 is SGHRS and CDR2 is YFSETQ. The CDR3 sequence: CASSLALTGGQDYGYTF. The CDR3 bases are TGCGCCAGCAGCTTGGCTTTAACAGGGGGCCAGGACTATGGCTACACCTTC.

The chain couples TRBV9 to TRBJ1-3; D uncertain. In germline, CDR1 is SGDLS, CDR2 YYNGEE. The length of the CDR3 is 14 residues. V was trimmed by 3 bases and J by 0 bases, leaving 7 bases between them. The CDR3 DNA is TGTGCCAGCAGCGAGAGACACTCTGGAAACACCATATATTTT. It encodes CASSERHSGNTIYF.

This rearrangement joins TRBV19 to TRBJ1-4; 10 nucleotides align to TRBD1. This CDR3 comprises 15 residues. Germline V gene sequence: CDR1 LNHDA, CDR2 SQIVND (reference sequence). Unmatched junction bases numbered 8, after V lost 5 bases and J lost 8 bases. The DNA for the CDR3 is TGTGCCAGTAGTCCTCCGGGACAGGGGCTAGAAAAACTGTTTTTT. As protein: CASSPPGQGLEKLFF.

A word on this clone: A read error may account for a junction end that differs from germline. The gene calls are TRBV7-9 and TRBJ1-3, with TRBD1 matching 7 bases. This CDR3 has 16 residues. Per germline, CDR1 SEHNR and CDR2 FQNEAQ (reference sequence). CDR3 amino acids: CSSSPPDRSSGNTIYF. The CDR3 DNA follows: TGTTCCAGCAGCCCCCCGGACAGGAGCTCTGGAAACACCATATATTTT.

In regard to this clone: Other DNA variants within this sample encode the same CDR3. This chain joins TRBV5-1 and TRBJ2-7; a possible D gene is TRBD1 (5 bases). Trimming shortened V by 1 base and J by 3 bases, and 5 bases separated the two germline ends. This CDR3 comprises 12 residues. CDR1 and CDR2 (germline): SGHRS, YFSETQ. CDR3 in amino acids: CASSLRGYEQYF. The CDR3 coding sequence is TGCGCCAGCAGCTTGAGGGGCTACGAGCAGTACTTC.

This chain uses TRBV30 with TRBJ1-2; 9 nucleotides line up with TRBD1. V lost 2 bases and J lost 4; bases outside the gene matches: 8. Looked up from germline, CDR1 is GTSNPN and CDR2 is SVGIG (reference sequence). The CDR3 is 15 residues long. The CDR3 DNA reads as TGTGCCTGGAGTACGGGGACAGGGCGGCTCTATGGCTACACCTTC. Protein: CAWSTGTGRLYGYTF.

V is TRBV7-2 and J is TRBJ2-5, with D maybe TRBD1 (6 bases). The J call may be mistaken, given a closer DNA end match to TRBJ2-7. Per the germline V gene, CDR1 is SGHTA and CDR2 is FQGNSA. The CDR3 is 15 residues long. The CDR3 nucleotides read TGTGCCAGCAGCTTAGCGCTAGGACAGCTCTACGAGCAGTACTTC. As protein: CASSLALGQLYEQYF.

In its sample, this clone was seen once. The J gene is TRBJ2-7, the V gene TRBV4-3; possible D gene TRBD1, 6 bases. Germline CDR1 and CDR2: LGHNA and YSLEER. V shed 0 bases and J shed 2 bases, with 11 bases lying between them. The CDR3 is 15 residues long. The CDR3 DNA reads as TGCGCCAGCAGCCAAGAAACAGGGTTGACCTACGAGCAGTACTTC. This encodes CASSQETGLTYEQYF.

The CDR3 DNA reads TGTGCCAGCAGTTTCAGCGGACTAGCGGGAAGGAGGTCCAATGAGCAGTTCTTC. It translates to CASSFSGLAGRRSNEQFF. The chain carries TRBV27 and TRBJ2-1; 12 bases fit TRBD2. Trimming took 3 bases from V and 6 from J; bases not matched to a gene: 12. This CDR3 region has 18 residues. Germline V gives CDR1 MNHEY, CDR2 SMNVEV (reference sequence).

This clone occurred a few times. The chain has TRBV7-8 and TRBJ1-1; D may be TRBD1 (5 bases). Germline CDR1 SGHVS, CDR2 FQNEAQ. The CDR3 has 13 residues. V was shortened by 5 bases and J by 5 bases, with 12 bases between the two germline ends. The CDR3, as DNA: TGTGCCAGCAGCCATACGGGGGTGACTGAAGCTTTCTTT. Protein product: CASSHTGVTEAFF.

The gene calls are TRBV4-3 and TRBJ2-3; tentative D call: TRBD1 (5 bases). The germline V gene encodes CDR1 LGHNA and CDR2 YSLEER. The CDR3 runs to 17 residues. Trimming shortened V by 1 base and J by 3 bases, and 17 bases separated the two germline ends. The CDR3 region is CASSQGSSGFGTDTQYF. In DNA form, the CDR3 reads TGCGCCAGCAGCCAAGGTTCATCAGGGTTTGGGACAGATACGCAGTATTTT.

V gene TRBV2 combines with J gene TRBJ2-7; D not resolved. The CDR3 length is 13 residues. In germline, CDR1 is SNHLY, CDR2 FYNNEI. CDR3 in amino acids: CATDKLSSYEQYF. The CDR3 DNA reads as TGTGCAACTGACAAGTTGAGCTCCTACGAGCAGTACTTC.

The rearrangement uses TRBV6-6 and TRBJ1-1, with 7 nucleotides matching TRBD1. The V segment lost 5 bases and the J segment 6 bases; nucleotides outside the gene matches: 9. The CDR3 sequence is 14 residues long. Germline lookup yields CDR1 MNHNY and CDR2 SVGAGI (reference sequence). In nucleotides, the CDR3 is TGTGCCAGCAGTAGACAGGGTGTGGACCCTGAAGCTTTCTTT. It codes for CASSRQGVDPEAFF.

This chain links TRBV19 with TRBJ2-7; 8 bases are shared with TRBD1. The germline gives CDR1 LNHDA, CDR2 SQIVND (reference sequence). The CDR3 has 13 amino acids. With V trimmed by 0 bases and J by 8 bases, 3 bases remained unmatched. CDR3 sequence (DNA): TGTGCCAGTAGTATAGACAGGGGGCGGAAGCAGTACTTC. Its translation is CASSIDRGRKQYF.

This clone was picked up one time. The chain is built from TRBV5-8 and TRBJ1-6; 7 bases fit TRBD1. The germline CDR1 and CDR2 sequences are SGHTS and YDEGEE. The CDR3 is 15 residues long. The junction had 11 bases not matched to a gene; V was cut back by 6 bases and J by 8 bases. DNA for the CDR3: TGTGCCAGCACCCAGGGGGTGCGGGGACATTCACCCCTCCACTTT. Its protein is CASTQGVRGHSPLHF.

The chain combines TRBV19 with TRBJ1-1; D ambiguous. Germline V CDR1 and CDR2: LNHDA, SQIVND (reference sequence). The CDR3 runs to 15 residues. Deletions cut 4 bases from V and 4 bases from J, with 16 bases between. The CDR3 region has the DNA TGTGCCAGTAGTACCCGCCCGGCTTCGGGCACTGAAGCTTTCTTT. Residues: CASSTRPASGTEAFF.

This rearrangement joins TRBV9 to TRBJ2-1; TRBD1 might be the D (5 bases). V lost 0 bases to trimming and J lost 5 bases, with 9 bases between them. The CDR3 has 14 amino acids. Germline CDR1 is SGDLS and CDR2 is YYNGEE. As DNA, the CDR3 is TGTGCCAGCAGCGTAGCCAGGGCCCACAATGAGCAGTTCTTC. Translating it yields CASSVARAHNEQFF.